The text below deals with one T cell receptor (beta chain). This CDR3 contains 16 residues. Germline loops: CDR1 SGDLS, CDR2 YYNGEE. Unmatched junction bases numbered 5, after V lost 0 bases and J lost 2 bases. This sample is part of a study of blood T cell repertoires in COVID-19. Study as a whole: T cells, B-cell-depleted T cells, or PBMCs provided the cDNA or gDNA that served as material.

The data were produced by immunoSEQ multiplex PCR, yet TCRdb's version contains in-frame clones alone and is incomplete. The data show about 330,000 clones, roughly 90% seen once. The sample comprised peripheral blood. The chain has TRBV9 and TRBJ2-1, with 7 nucleotides matching TRBD2. The sequence was obtained from a woman in her forties or fifties with active or convalescent COVID-19. CDR3 sequence: CASSVGLAETYNEQFF. CDR3 nucleotide sequence: TGTGCCAGCAGCGTAGGGCTAGCGGAAACCTACAATGAGCAGTTCTTC.